This T cell receptor (beta chain) was obtained from a study of blood T cell repertoires in COVID-19 (dated by TCRdb to 2018 to 2020). Background on the whole study: The collaborator samples originated in the United States, Italy and Spain and spanned the acute and convalescent phases of COVID-19. The prospective study material was composed of cDNA or gDNA derived from T cells, B-cell-depleted T cells, or PBMCs. Where HLA class I and class II types were available, the types were taken from metadata supplied by the sample provider, not from assay-based typing. The repertoires were released in a freely available public database intended as a resource for research on the immune response to SARS-CoV-2. Subjects who had been exposed to COVID-19, were actively infected with it, or had recovered from it provided the deeply sampled blood TCRbeta repertoires that made up the dataset. The samples were drawn from two sources: the first 160 participants of the ongoing ImmuneRACE study, and 950 to 1,500 subjects contributed by 6 global collaborators. A de-identified subject ID, COVID-19 status, age in years and sex were almost always included in the sample metadata.

Via the germline V gene, CDR1 is SGHRS and CDR2 YFSETQ. From the cysteine through the phenylalanine, the CDR3 covers 15 amino acids. Only the CDR3 region is kept as DNA, spanning 45 bases read in frame from base 1. V sheds 0 bases and J sheds 9 bases, leaving 16 bases between their ends. The investigation overall reported the following: Clinical and demographic metadata were provided uncurated, with the amount varying by source and participant.

In the prospective study, participants were about 18 to 95 years old, resided in about two dozen geographic areas of the United States, and were enrolled through a virtual design. Cohort assignment in the prospective study relied on participant-reported clinical history from a screening survey and a study questionnaire. Each participant in the prospective study had whole blood, serum and a nasopharyngeal or oropharyngeal swab collected by mobile phlebotomists. Prospective study participants could optionally give additional blood draws and questionnaires over an approximately two-month period. Before DNA extraction, prospective study blood samples were shipped either frozen or at room temperature. In regard to this clone: Its recognized antigen is unknown. No much larger clonotype is one base removed from it; base qualities were not supplied.

The immunoSEQ Assay, a bias-controlled multiplex PCR, was used to amplify TCRbeta CDR3 regions from genomic DNA. For the original study's pipeline: Nucleated cell counts per sample were estimated from amplification of reference gene primers within the assay. To quantify the absolute abundance of each unique TCRbeta CDR3 rearrangement, sequence reads were collapsed and filtered. For each sample, productive Simpson clonality was calculated as the square root of Simpson's diversity index across productive rearrangements. TCRdb took this table from immuneACCESS and kept in-frame rearrangements with V and J called. Such tables lack part of the clones; where checked against another copy, unresolved V genes explain under half of the gap, and the rest is unexplained. That table is the source of V, J and clone size, and D and trimming were worked out from the DNA. Within this sample are fewer than 350,000 clones, with roughly 90% of them counted one time only. Roughly 2% of the sample comes from the top ten.

Sequenced sample: PBMCs or T cells enriched from blood (not recorded which). The chain uses TRBV5-1 and TRBJ2-1; a tentative D match to TRBD1 spans 6 bases. The TCR sequence derives from a middle-aged woman with acute COVID-19. The CDR3 protein sequence reads: CASSLVKRQQGEQFF. The bases read TGCGCCAGCAGCTTGGTGAAGCGACAACAGGGTGAGCAGTTCTTC.